The 17 T cell receptor beta chains below come from one sample, sequenced in a study of T cell responses to AZD1222 COVID-19 vaccine. The repertoire was sequenced with immunoSEQ multiplex PCR; TCRdb's copy has only in-frame clones and lacks some. The data show around 180,000 clones, roughly nine tenths seen once. The input for sequencing was peripheral blood, taken on day 0 of AZD1222 vaccination. Receptors were obtained from an adult in good health.

The V and J genes are TRBV6-5 and TRBJ1-5, with D maybe TRBD1 (6 bases). The CDR3 has 13 residues. The V end was cut by 6 bases, the J end by 7 bases, with 13 bases between. CDR1 is MNHEY, CDR2 SVGAGI, per germline. The CDR3 bases are TGTGCCAGCAGGCTAACAGGGCGCCAGCCCCAGCATTTT. Residues: CASRLTGRQPQHF.

V and J are TRBV6-5 and TRBJ2-2; D call uncertain. Germline loops: CDR1 MNHEY, CDR2 SVGAGI. There are 15 residues in the CDR3. V lost 2 bases and J 7 bases, leaving 14 bases between the germline ends. Here the CDR3 reads CASSYVQVNLGELFF. The CDR3 region has the DNA TGTGCCAGCAGTTACGTGCAGGTGAACCTCGGGGAGCTGTTTTTT.

This clone turned up a few times. The chain employs TRBV24-1 and TRBJ1-5, with 9 nucleotides matching TRBD1. The CDR3 runs to 16 residues. Trimming at V came to 5 bases and at J to 3 bases, leaving 7 bases not matched to a gene. Looked up from germline, CDR1 is KGHDR and CDR2 is SFDVKD. The CDR3 region is CATSGGRDRDNQPQHF. The CDR3 DNA follows: TGTGCCACCAGTGGCGGCCGGGACAGGGACAATCAGCCCCAGCATTTT.

The rearrangement links TRBV2 to TRBJ2-2; weak D call: TRBD2 (5 bases). Germline CDR1 SNHLY, CDR2 FYNNEI. CDR3 size: 13 residues. V was pared by 7 bases and J by 5 bases, with 11 bases between. The CDR3 DNA follows: TGTGCCAGCAATCGGGGTATTACCGGGGAGCTGTTTTTT. Translation gives CASNRGITGELFF.

The rearrangement links TRBV11-2 to TRBJ2-7; D remains ambiguous. V dropped 2 bases and J dropped 4 bases, with 12 bases sitting between them. CDR1 is SGHAT and CDR2 is FQNNGV in the germline V gene. The CDR3 covers 14 residues. CDR3 nucleotide sequence: TGTGCCAGCAGCTTACCGGCCGGTGGTTACGAGCAGTACTTC. This translates into CASSLPAGGYEQYF.

V gene TRBV9 combines with J gene TRBJ2-7; D unresolved. Per germline, CDR1 SGDLS and CDR2 YYNGEE. The CDR3 totals 12 residues. Trimming removed 2 bases from V and 5 bases from J, with 8 bases in between. The CDR3 spells CASSVSEDEQYF. DNA for the CDR3: TGTGCCAGCAGCGTTTCTGAGGACGAGCAGTACTTC.

The sample holds one count of this clone. As DNA, the CDR3 is TGTGCCACCCAGGGGGCGGGGAACACTGAAGCTTTCTTT. Its protein product is CATQGAGNTEAFF. This sequence joins TRBV19 and TRBJ1-1; TRBD1 matches 8 bases. From germline, CDR1 is LNHDA and CDR2 SQIVND (reference sequence). The CDR3 totals 13 residues. With V trimmed by 10 bases and J by 1 base, 5 bases remained unmatched.

The rearrangement joins TRBV4-2 to TRBJ2-5, with D possibly being TRBD1 or TRBD2 (5 bases each). V lost 5 bases to trimming and J lost 0 bases, with 19 bases between them. This CDR3 is built from 17 residues. Germline CDR1 LGHNA, CDR2 YNFKEQ. The CDR3 is CASSLFNRDGYQETQYF. In DNA, the CDR3 is TGTGCCAGCAGCTTATTCAACCGGGACGGCTACCAAGAGACCCAGTACTTC.

The V gene is TRBV6-5, the J gene TRBJ1-5; possibly TRBD1 for D (5 bases). V was trimmed by 0 bases and J by 4 bases, leaving 7 bases between them. The CDR3 has 14 residues. Germline CDR1 is MNHEY and CDR2 is SVGAGI. The CDR3 DNA is TGTGCCAGCAGTTACTCGTCAGGGAATCAGCCCCAGCATTTT. This translates into CASSYSSGNQPQHF.

This clone was picked up one time. The chain is built from TRBV3-1 (or the pseudogene TRBV3-2) and TRBJ1-6, with D unresolved. The CDR3 sequence is 14 residues long. V lost 2 bases, J lost 5 bases, and 7 bases lay in between. Germline CDR1 LGHDT, CDR2 YNNKEL (reference sequence). This CDR3 reads CASSQFTDNSPLHF. The CDR3 bases are TGTGCCAGCAGCCAATTTACGGATAATTCACCCCTCCACTTT.

This clone was recorded once. The genes are TRBV6-5 and TRBJ1-1; 10 nucleotides line up with TRBD1. CDR3 size: 13 residues. With 8 bases clipped from V and 2 bases from J, the junction kept 2 bases outside the gene matches. Germline V gene sequence: CDR1 MNHEY, CDR2 SVGAGI. CDR3 bases: TGTGCCAGCTCGACAGGGGGCAACACTGAAGCTTTCTTT. This translates into CASSTGGNTEAFF.

In its sample, this clone was seen a few times. The rearrangement uses TRBV29-1 and TRBJ1-2; 8 bases line up with TRBD1. This CDR3 contains 17 residues. V was pared by 2 bases and J by 7 bases, with 18 bases of the junction left unmatched. In germline, CDR1 is SQVTM, CDR2 ANQGSEA. The CDR3: CSVEISGQGGLVGGYTF. The DNA of the CDR3 is TGCAGCGTTGAAATTTCCGGACAGGGAGGATTAGTTGGTGGCTACACCTTC. Full variable domain (outside the CDR3, taken from reference TRBV29-1 and TRBJ1-2): SAVISQKPSRDICQRGTSLTIQCQVDSQVTMMFWYRQQPGQSLTLIATANQGSEATYESGFVIDKFPISRPNLTFSTLTVSNMSPEDSSIYLCSVEISGQGGLVGGYTFGSGTRLTVV.

CDR3 DNA sequence: TGTGCCAGCATAACTGCCGGGACTGAAACCTACGAGCAGTACTTC. It codes for CASITAGTETYEQYF. The gene calls are TRBV28 and TRBJ2-7, with D possibly matching TRBD2 (6 bases). The CDR3 has 15 amino acids. The germline V and J ends were trimmed by 7 bases and 2 bases, with 18 bases remaining between them. The germline CDR1 and CDR2 sequences are MDHEN and SYDVKM. Full variable domain (rest looked up from reference TRBV28 and TRBJ2-7): DVKVTQSSRYLVKRTGEKVFLECVQDMDHENMFWYRQDPGLGLRLIYFSYDVKMKEKGDIPEGYSVSREKKERFSLILESASTNQTSMYLCASITAGTETYEQYFGPGTRLTVT.

This chain uses TRBV4-1 with TRBJ1-2; tentative D call: TRBD1 (5 bases). This CDR3 region has 15 residues. Germline V gene sequence: CDR1 MGHRA, CDR2 YSYEKL. Trimming stripped 2 bases from V and 1 base from J, with 11 bases between. Here the CDR3 DNA reads TGCGCCAGCAGCCAAAGGATACAGGTTAACTATGGCTACACCTTC. Its translation is CASSQRIQVNYGYTF.

The chain uses TRBV20-1 and TRBJ1-2; 7 nucleotides line up with TRBD1. Germline lookup yields CDR1 DFQATT and CDR2 SNEGSKA (reference sequence). The CDR3 covers 19 residues. The V and J ends lost 3 bases and 2 bases, in that order; junction bases with no gene match: 21. CDR3 in DNA: TGCAGTGCTAGTAGGGGATGGACGATCGGGACAGTCCTAAACTATGGCTACACCTTC. It yields the protein CSASRGWTIGTVLNYGYTF.

The V and J genes are TRBV9 and TRBJ2-3; 8 bases line up with TRBD2. CDR1 is SGDLS and CDR2 is YYNGEE in the germline V gene. The CDR3 totals 17 residues. With 2 bases clipped from V and 5 bases from J, the junction kept 13 bases outside the gene matches. CDR3 DNA: TGTGCCAGCAGCGTCTCGGTGTCGGGGGGGTTTGGAGATACGCAGTATTTT. It translates to CASSVSVSGGFGDTQYF.

This clone has just one count. The sample contains more than one DNA sequence encoding this CDR3. The rearrangement links TRBV7-9 to TRBJ1-5; D is unclear. The CDR3 is 13 residues long. Deletions cut 5 bases from V and 4 bases from J, with 9 bases between. The germline V gene has CDR1 SEHNR and CDR2 FQNEAQ (reference sequence). The CDR3 loop reads CASSLDPNQPQHF. The CDR3 nucleotides read TGTGCCAGCAGCCTAGACCCGAATCAGCCCCAGCATTTT.